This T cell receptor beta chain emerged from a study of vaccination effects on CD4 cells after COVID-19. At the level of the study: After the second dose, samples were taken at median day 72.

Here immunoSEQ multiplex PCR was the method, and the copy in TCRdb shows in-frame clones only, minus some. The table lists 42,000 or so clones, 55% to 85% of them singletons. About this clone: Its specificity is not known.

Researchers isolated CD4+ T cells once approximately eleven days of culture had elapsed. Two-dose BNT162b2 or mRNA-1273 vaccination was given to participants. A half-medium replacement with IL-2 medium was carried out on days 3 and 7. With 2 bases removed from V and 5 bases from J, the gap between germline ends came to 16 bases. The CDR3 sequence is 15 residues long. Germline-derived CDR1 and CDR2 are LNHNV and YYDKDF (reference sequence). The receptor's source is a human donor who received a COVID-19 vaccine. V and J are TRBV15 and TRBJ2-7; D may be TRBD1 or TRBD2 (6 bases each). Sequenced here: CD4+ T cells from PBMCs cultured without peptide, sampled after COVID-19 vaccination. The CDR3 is CATSRKLGGRDEQYF. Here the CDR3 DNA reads TGTGCCACCAGCAGAAAGCTAGGGGGGCGGGACGAGCAGTACTTC.